These T cell receptor beta chains were read from a single sample in a study of cytomegalovirus exposure and HLA in healthy donors. The protocol was immunoSEQ multiplex PCR, while the TCRdb copy is restricted to in-frame clones and leaves out a portion. The sample contains roughly 150,000 clones, 78% of which appear only once. The sample consisted of PBMCs. All receptors come from a middle-aged woman in good health and CMV-seropositive. CDR3s include the opening cysteine and the closing phenylalanine or tryptophan. The D gene is left open where the match is weak. Clone size appears in some rows only: once, few, many, or a class for an expanded clone.

TRBV7-9	few	TRBJ1-2	TRBD1	CASRSGTGLSGAYGYTF	TGTGCCAGCAGATCCGGGACAGGACTTTCGGGGGCCTATGGCTACACCTTC
TRBV4-1	-	TRBJ2-3	-	CASSTISGLTDGDTQYF	TGCGCCAGCAGCACAATATCAGGTCTGACGGATGGAGATACGCAGTATTTT
TRBV28	-	TRBJ1-1	-	CASSLTWQGYTEAFF	TGTGCCAGCAGTTTAACTTGGCAGGGTTACACTGAAGCTTTCTTT
TRBV5-6	-	TRBJ1-2	-	CASSPPGVGSYGYTF	TGTGCCAGCAGCCCGCCGGGGGTAGGTAGCTATGGCTACACCTTC
TRBV16	once	TRBJ1-2	TRBD1	CASSRDSWAPLEGYTF	TGTGCCAGCAGCCGGGACAGCTGGGCCCCTCTTGAGGGCTACACCTTC
TRBV5-8	-	TRBJ1-2	-	CASSVPERAYGYTF	TGTGCCAGCAGCGTACCCGAGAGGGCCTATGGCTACACCTTC
TRBV4-2	-	TRBJ2-6	TRBD2	CASSQAGGFGANVLTF	TGTGCCAGCAGCCAAGCGGGGGGGTTTGGGGCCAACGTCCTGACTTTC
TRBV19	-	TRBJ1-2	TRBD1	CASSTSGTDAGYTF	TGTGCCAGTAGTACCTCCGGGACAGACGCCGGCTACACCTTC
TRBV9	-	TRBJ1-1	TRBD1	CASSVGQGSEAFF	TGTGCCAGCAGCGTGGGACAGGGCTCTGAAGCTTTCTTT
TRBV5-1	few	TRBJ1-1	-	CASTPRDRGLLNTEAFF	TGCGCCAGCACCCCCCGGGATCGGGGATTACTGAACACTGAAGCTTTCTTT
TRBV28	-	TRBJ1-4	-	CASSPRLSGADNEKLFF	TGTGCCAGCAGTCCACGCCTCAGTGGGGCGGATAATGAAAAACTGTTTTTT
TRBV9	once	TRBJ1-2	-	CASSVVEGYGYTF	TGTGCCAGCAGCGTAGTTGAGGGCTATGGCTACACCTTC